A single sample gave rise to the 6 T cell receptor beta chains below, sequenced in a study of blood T cell repertoires in COVID-19. Measured with immunoSEQ multiplex PCR; TCRdb has only the in-frame clones, and not every one. This sample yields tens of thousands of clones, of which approximately 86% are seen a single time; around 1.2% belongs to the top ten. Sequenced material: peripheral blood. All receptors derive from a man in his sixties with acute or convalescent COVID-19.

The rearrangement joins TRBV28 to TRBJ2-1; 7 bases match TRBD2. Germline CDR1 is MDHEN and CDR2 is SYDVKM. Trimming cost V 8 bases and J 7 bases; bases outside gene matches: 14. The CDR3 runs 15 residues. The DNA for the CDR3 is TGTGCCAGCCGAGCTAGCGGCGCTGGCTTTAATGAGCAGTTCTTC. As protein: CASRASGAGFNEQFF.

The chain combines TRBV12-5 with TRBJ2-1, with D unresolved. This CDR3 has 13 amino acids. Germline lookup yields CDR1 LGHNT and CDR2 FRNRAP. V lost 1 base and J lost 6, with 7 bases in between. CDR3 region: CASGLGSVNEQFF. The CDR3 bases are TGTGCTAGTGGTTTGGGTTCTGTCAATGAGCAGTTCTTC.

This sequence joins TRBV25-1 and TRBJ1-2, with 9 bases lining up with TRBD1. The CDR3 is 15 amino acids. The V gene's germline CDR1 is MGHDK and CDR2 SYGVNS. V was clipped by 6 bases and J by 2 bases; unmatched bases: 7. The CDR3 loop reads CASSDRGELNYGYTF. CDR3 DNA: TGTGCCAGCAGCGACAGGGGGGAGTTGAACTATGGCTACACCTTC.

The chain is built from TRBV11-2 and TRBJ1-2, with D unresolved. The CDR3 runs 12 residues. Germline loops: CDR1 SGHAT, CDR2 FQNNGV. The V and J ends lost 1 base and 8 bases respectively, with 8 bases between them. This chain's CDR3 is CASSLVGRGYTF. Here the CDR3 DNA reads TGTGCCAGCAGCTTAGTTGGGAGGGGCTACACCTTC.

The rearrangement uses TRBV18 and TRBJ1-1, with TRBD1 matching over 9 bases. The CDR3 loop spans 15 amino acids. With 3 bases clipped from V and 6 bases from J, the junction kept 8 bases outside the gene matches. Germline lookup yields CDR1 KGHSH and CDR2 LQKENI. The CDR3 coding sequence is TGTGCCAGCTCACCGCAACTGACAGGGGGTCCTGAAGCTTTCTTT. Its translation: CASSPQLTGGPEAFF.

The chain combines TRBV5-5 with TRBJ1-4; TRBD1 might be the D (5 bases). The CDR3 consists of 16 residues. Germline CDR1 and CDR2: SGHKS and YYEKEE (reference sequence). The V gene lost 2 bases and the J gene lost 7 bases, with 18 bases spanning the gap. The CDR3 bases are TGTGCCAGCAGCTTCCCTCCTGGACAAGGCTCTGAAAAACTGTTTTTT. As protein: CASSFPPGQGSEKLFF.